This TCR beta chain was sequenced for a study of identical twins. Points from the study as a whole: Models, which agreed with sharing between unrelated individuals, nonetheless underestimated the out-of-frame TCR alpha sharing seen in monozygotic twins. When twins shared out-of-frame alpha sequences, those sequences had excess low generation probability. Insertions were fewer in abundant cord blood beta clonotypes, whereas memory repertoires showed none of this pattern.

Worth noting for this clonotype: Its antigen is still unknown.

cDNA molecules carried unique molecular identifiers, and template switching added a universal primer site. TCRdb analysed the 5' RACE reads with MiXCR anew, one entry per CDR3 protein. This sample has about 340,000 distinct CDR3 sequences, with 9% to 10% found just once. The CDR3 runs 14 residues. The germline V and J ends were trimmed by 3 bases and 0 bases, with 5 bases remaining between them. Germline V gene data show CDR1 as MNHEY and CDR2 as SVGAGI. Material for sequencing was naive T cells sorted from blood. The chain couples TRBV6-5 to TRBJ2-2; D not certain. This receptor was taken from a woman aged 45-65 years in good health. CDR3 in amino acids: CASSYEANTGELFF. Written as DNA, the CDR3 is TGTGCCAGCAGTTATGAAGCGAACACCGGGGAGCTGTTTTTT.